The rows below give T cell receptor beta chains drawn from one sample of a study of regulatory T cells in long-lasting Graves disease. MiXCR, run by TCRdb on the multiplex PCR reads, gives a single entry per CDR3 protein. The table includes 500,000 to 700,000 distinct CDR3 sequences, 15% to 20% detected once. This sample also belongs to another study, concerning T cells in Graves' hyperthyroidism and ophthalmopathy.

The sample here was peripheral blood mononuclear cells (PBMCs), taken at new diagnosis, from a patient treated with antithyroid drugs. The receptors were gathered from a woman aged 30 to 39 with Graves disease. Each CDR3 is given with its conserved first and last residue. Each record gives: D gene, clone size, J gene, V gene, CDR3 DNA, CDR3 protein. The D gene is left open where the match is weak. Some rows have no size entry. The others give once, few or many, or a class for an expanded clone.

d_gene: NA
abundance: few
j_gene: TRBJ2-4
v_gene: TRBV27
CDR3nt: TGTGCCAGCAGTGTCCTAGTGTCTCACGTGAGTGGAGCCAAAAACATTCAGTACTTC
CDR3aa: CASSVLVSHVSGAKNIQYF

d_gene: NA
abundance: few
j_gene: TRBJ2-3
v_gene: TRBV5-8
CDR3nt: TGTGCCAGCAGCTTTAAGAGGGCGACAGATACGCAGTATTTT
CDR3aa: CASSFKRATDTQYF

d_gene: NA
abundance: many
j_gene: TRBJ2-2
v_gene: TRBV11-1
CDR3nt: TGTGCCAGCAGCTCACAAGACAGCCATAACACCGGGGAGCTGTTTTTT
CDR3aa: CASSSQDSHNTGELFF

d_gene: TRBD1
abundance: NA
j_gene: TRBJ2-7
v_gene: TRBV7-9
CDR3nt: TGTGCCAGCAGCTTAGCCGCCAGGGGGCCCTACGAGCAGTACTTC
CDR3aa: CASSLAARGPYEQYF

d_gene: NA
abundance: NA
j_gene: TRBJ2-3
v_gene: TRBV18
CDR3nt: TGTGCCAGCTCACCACCTTCTGGGGTCGGGACAGATACGCAGTATTTT
CDR3aa: CASSPPSGVGTDTQYF

d_gene: NA
abundance: NA
j_gene: TRBJ2-1
v_gene: TRBV20-1
CDR3nt: TGCAGTGCTAGAGGTTCCAAGGCCTACTACAATGAGCAGTTCTTC
CDR3aa: CSARGSKAYYNEQFF

d_gene: NA
abundance: NA
j_gene: TRBJ2-1
v_gene: TRBV5-1
CDR3nt: TGCGCCAGCAGCGGTGCTAGCGCGTCCTACAATGAGCAGTTCTTC
CDR3aa: CASSGASASYNEQFF

d_gene: NA
abundance: NA
j_gene: TRBJ2-2
v_gene: TRBV18
CDR3nt: TGTGCCAGCTCACCCCTTGGTATCGACACCGGGGAGCTGTTTTTT
CDR3aa: CASSPLGIDTGELFF

d_gene: NA
abundance: NA
j_gene: TRBJ2-6
v_gene: TRBV19
CDR3nt: TGTGCCAGTAGGGCAGGACGCTCTGGGGCCAACGTCCTGACTTTC
CDR3aa: CASRAGRSGANVLTF

d_gene: NA
abundance: few
j_gene: TRBJ2-5
v_gene: TRBV10-2
CDR3nt: TGCGCCAGCAGTGCGTCTCAAGCGGGTGGAGAGACCCAGTACTTC
CDR3aa: CASSASQAGGETQYF

d_gene: NA
abundance: few
j_gene: TRBJ2-2
v_gene: TRBV28
CDR3nt: TGTGCCAGCAGTTCAACCGGGACCATGACAGGGGAGCTGTTTTTT
CDR3aa: CASSSTGTMTGELFF

d_gene: TRBD1
abundance: NA
j_gene: TRBJ2-2
v_gene: TRBV5-1
CDR3nt: TGCGCCAGCAGCCCCAGGACAGGGACGGGCACCGGGGAGCTGTTTTTT
CDR3aa: CASSPRTGTGTGELFF

d_gene: NA
abundance: few
j_gene: TRBJ2-2
v_gene: TRBV6-1
CDR3nt: TGTGCCAGCACCGACGGACGGTACACCGGGGAGCTGTTTTTT
CDR3aa: CASTDGRYTGELFF

d_gene: TRBD1
abundance: NA
j_gene: TRBJ1-2
v_gene: TRBV20-1
CDR3nt: TGCAGTGCTAGAGATCGACCGGACAGGGATAACTATGGCTACACCTTC
CDR3aa: CSARDRPDRDNYGYTF

d_gene: TRBD2
abundance: NA
j_gene: TRBJ2-3
v_gene: TRBV9
CDR3nt: TGTGCCAGCAGCTTCGATGGGAGGACTAGCGGGCCCACAGATACGCAGTATTTT
CDR3aa: CASSFDGRTSGPTDTQYF

d_gene: NA
abundance: many
j_gene: TRBJ1-5
v_gene: TRBV30
CDR3nt: TGTGCCTGGACCTCAATTCCGGGGTTTCAGCCCCAGCATTTT
CDR3aa: CAWTSIPGFQPQHF

d_gene: NA
abundance: NA
j_gene: TRBJ2-2
v_gene: TRBV2
CDR3nt: TGTGCCAGCAGGGCCGGGACCGTCAACACCGGGGAGCTGTTTTTT
CDR3aa: CASRAGTVNTGELFF

d_gene: NA
abundance: NA
j_gene: TRBJ1-4
v_gene: TRBV29-1
CDR3nt: TGCAGCGTCTCAAGGGATAGAGGGGAAAAACTGTTTTTT
CDR3aa: CSVSRDRGEKLFF

d_gene: NA
abundance: NA
j_gene: TRBJ1-1
v_gene: TRBV7-2
CDR3nt: TGTGCCAGCAGCTTAGTTAGTTGGGGGACTGAAGCTTTCTTT
CDR3aa: CASSLVSWGTEAFF

d_gene: NA
abundance: NA
j_gene: TRBJ1-2
v_gene: TRBV3-1
CDR3nt: TGTGCCAGCAGCCAAGTCGGCAAAGGCGAGAAGGGCTACACCTTC
CDR3aa: CASSQVGKGEKGYTF

d_gene: NA
abundance: NA
j_gene: TRBJ2-7
v_gene: TRBV20-1
CDR3nt: TGCAGTGCTAGAGAGCCGTCGAGGGGAATTACCCCTCCGTCGTACGAGCAGTACTTC
CDR3aa: CSAREPSRGITPPSYEQYF

d_gene: NA
abundance: many
j_gene: TRBJ1-4
v_gene: TRBV27
CDR3nt: TGTGCCAGCAGTTTGGGGACATACGGGGGCGTAGATGAAAAACTGTTTTTT
CDR3aa: CASSLGTYGGVDEKLFF

d_gene: TRBD2
abundance: many
j_gene: TRBJ2-3
v_gene: TRBV2
CDR3nt: TGTGCCAGCAGACAAAGGACTAGCGGGAGAGATACGCAGTATTTT
CDR3aa: CASRQRTSGRDTQYF

d_gene: NA
abundance: NA
j_gene: TRBJ1-5
v_gene: TRBV6-1
CDR3nt: TGTGCCAGCGAGGCCAGGAAAAATCAGCCCCAGCATTTT
CDR3aa: CASEARKNQPQHF

d_gene: NA
abundance: NA
j_gene: TRBJ1-1
v_gene: TRBV2
CDR3nt: TGTGCCAGCCAATACGAGAGAACTGACTCTGAAGCTTTCTTT
CDR3aa: CASQYERTDSEAFF

d_gene: NA
abundance: many
j_gene: TRBJ2-1
v_gene: TRBV11-2
CDR3nt: TGTGCCAGCAGCTTAGCTCTCAGCCTCTACAATGAGCAGTTCTTC
CDR3aa: CASSLALSLYNEQFF

d_gene: NA
abundance: many
j_gene: TRBJ2-2
v_gene: TRBV7-2
CDR3nt: TGTGCCAGCACCCCGGTGGGCGGGGAGCTGTTTTTT
CDR3aa: CASTPVGGELFF

d_gene: NA
abundance: NA
j_gene: TRBJ2-3
v_gene: TRBV9
CDR3nt: TGTGCCAGCAGCGTGTGGATGGGCACAGATACGCAGTATTTT
CDR3aa: CASSVWMGTDTQYF

d_gene: NA
abundance: few
j_gene: TRBJ1-5
v_gene: TRBV6-1
CDR3nt: TGTGCCAGCAGTCTCGATACCGAGTCCCAGCCCCAGCATTTT
CDR3aa: CASSLDTESQPQHF

d_gene: TRBD2
abundance: few
j_gene: TRBJ2-7
v_gene: TRBV11-2
CDR3nt: TGTGCCAGCAGCTTAGATGGGGTAGCGGGAGGCTACGAGCAGTACTTC
CDR3aa: CASSLDGVAGGYEQYF

d_gene: TRBD2
abundance: many
j_gene: TRBJ2-1
v_gene: TRBV20-1
CDR3nt: TGCAGTGCGCATGGGCGGGAGGGGAGCTCCTACAATGAGCAGTTCTTC
CDR3aa: CSAHGREGSSYNEQFF

d_gene: TRBD2
abundance: NA
j_gene: TRBJ2-1
v_gene: TRBV19
CDR3nt: TGTGCCAGTAGTATGCCGGGACTAGCGGGAGTCGATGAGCAGTTCTTC
CDR3aa: CASSMPGLAGVDEQFF

d_gene: NA
abundance: few
j_gene: TRBJ2-2
v_gene: TRBV7-9
CDR3nt: TGTGCCAGCAGCTTAGTAGGGACTTTGAACACCGGGGAGCTGTTTTTT
CDR3aa: CASSLVGTLNTGELFF

d_gene: TRBD1
abundance: many
j_gene: TRBJ1-2
v_gene: TRBV28
CDR3nt: TGTGCCAGCAGTTTCAGGGGGGCGACCGGGAGTGGCTACACCTTC
CDR3aa: CASSFRGATGSGYTF

d_gene: NA
abundance: many
j_gene: TRBJ1-3
v_gene: TRBV2
CDR3nt: TGTGCCAGCAAGGAGGGGAATGCTGGAAACACCATATATTTT
CDR3aa: CASKEGNAGNTIYF

d_gene: NA
abundance: many
j_gene: TRBJ1-5
v_gene: TRBV7-3
CDR3nt: TGTGCCAGCAGATCTATCAGGGGTGGCAATCAGCCCCAGCATTTT
CDR3aa: CASRSIRGGNQPQHF

d_gene: TRBD1
abundance: few
j_gene: TRBJ2-1
v_gene: TRBV20-1
CDR3nt: TGCAGTGCTAGGAGGGACAGTACCTACAATGAGCAGTTCTTC
CDR3aa: CSARRDSTYNEQFF

d_gene: NA
abundance: few
j_gene: TRBJ1-6
v_gene: TRBV3-1
CDR3nt: TGTGCCAGCAGCCAAGAAGGACGTATTGTCGAGGGCAATTCACCCCTCCACTTT
CDR3aa: CASSQEGRIVEGNSPLHF

d_gene: NA
abundance: NA
j_gene: TRBJ2-7
v_gene: TRBV3-1
CDR3nt: TGTGCCAGCAGCCAAGATGAGGGAGGAGGCTCCTACGAGCAGTACTTC
CDR3aa: CASSQDEGGGSYEQYF

d_gene: TRBD1
abundance: NA
j_gene: TRBJ2-2
v_gene: TRBV7-2
CDR3nt: TGTGCCAGCAGCTTTGACAGGGGGATCTCCGGGGAGCTGTTTTTT
CDR3aa: CASSFDRGISGELFF

d_gene: NA
abundance: many
j_gene: TRBJ1-4
v_gene: TRBV28
CDR3nt: TGTGCCAGCAGAACCACCCGGGGGGAAAAACTGTTTTTT
CDR3aa: CASRTTRGEKLFF

d_gene: NA
abundance: few
j_gene: TRBJ2-4
v_gene: TRBV28
CDR3nt: TGTGCCAGCAGTTTCGGTGGGGCGCAGAAAAACATTCAGTACTTC
CDR3aa: CASSFGGAQKNIQYF

d_gene: NA
abundance: NA
j_gene: TRBJ2-7
v_gene: TRBV6-1
CDR3nt: TGTGCCAGCAGTGAAGAAGGCGGGTGGTCGACCTACGAGCAGTACTTC
CDR3aa: CASSEEGGWSTYEQYF

d_gene: TRBD2
abundance: NA
j_gene: TRBJ2-7
v_gene: TRBV7-3
CDR3nt: TGTGCCAGCAGCTCGGGGGGACTAGCGGGAGGCTACGAGCAGTACTTC
CDR3aa: CASSSGGLAGGYEQYF

d_gene: TRBD2
abundance: many
j_gene: TRBJ2-1
v_gene: TRBV5-1
CDR3nt: TGCGCCAGCAGCTTGTGGGCTAGCGGGAGATTGTTCAATGAGCAGTTCTTC
CDR3aa: CASSLWASGRLFNEQFF

d_gene: TRBD1
abundance: many
j_gene: TRBJ2-7
v_gene: TRBV12-3/TRBV12-4
CDR3nt: TGTGCCAGCAGTTCCCGGGACAGCCAACGGTACGAGCAGTACTTC
CDR3aa: CASSSRDSQRYEQYF

d_gene: TRBD1
abundance: NA
j_gene: TRBJ1-2
v_gene: TRBV20-1
CDR3nt: TGCAGTGCGAACCCGCCTAGGACAGGGTTGGTCAGCTACACCTTC
CDR3aa: CSANPPRTGLVSYTF